The T cell receptor (beta chain) described here comes from a study of T cell responses to AZD1222 COVID-19 vaccine. Study context: Analysis merged second doses at about 4 or about 12 weeks.

This CDR3 contains 15 residues. V lost 2 bases to trimming and J lost 6 bases; unmatched junction nucleotides: 3. Germline loops: CDR1 KGHDR, CDR2 SFDVKD. Clones were read by immunoSEQ multiplex PCR, and TCRdb kept only the in-frame ones, dropping some. The data contain about 140,000 clones, roughly 92% of them singletons. On this clone: The antigen is undetermined.

Study outcomes and limitations: Spike-specific TCR breadth and depth were elevated following two AZD1222 doses. There were mostly white British donors and more females than males, and clonal diversity was possibly underestimated. Researchers report vaccine-associated CD4 TCRs spanning spike, with dominance at 160-218 and 743-854.

This receptor was obtained from an adult in good health. Sequences were derived from peripheral blood, sampled on day 0 of AZD1222 vaccination. The chain joins TRBV24-1 to TRBJ1-5; 10 bases align to TRBD1. Here the CDR3 DNA reads TGTGCCACCAGTGATTCGCGGACAGGGGGTCAGCCCCAGCATTTT. Translating it yields CATSDSRTGGQPQHF.